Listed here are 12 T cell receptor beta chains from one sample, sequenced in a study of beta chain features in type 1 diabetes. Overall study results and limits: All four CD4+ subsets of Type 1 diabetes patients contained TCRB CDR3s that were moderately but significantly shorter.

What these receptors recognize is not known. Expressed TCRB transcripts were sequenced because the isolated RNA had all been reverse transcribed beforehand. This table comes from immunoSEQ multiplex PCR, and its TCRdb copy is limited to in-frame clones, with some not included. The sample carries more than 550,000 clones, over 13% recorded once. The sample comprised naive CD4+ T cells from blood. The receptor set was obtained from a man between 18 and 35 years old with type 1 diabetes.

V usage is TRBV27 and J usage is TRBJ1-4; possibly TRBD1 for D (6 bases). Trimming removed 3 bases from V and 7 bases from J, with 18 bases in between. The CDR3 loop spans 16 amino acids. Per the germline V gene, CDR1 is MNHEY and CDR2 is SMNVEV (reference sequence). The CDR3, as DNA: TGTGCCAGCAGTTTTGGACCGGGGGCTTTAGGTGAAAAACTGTTTTTT. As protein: CASSFGPGALGEKLFF.

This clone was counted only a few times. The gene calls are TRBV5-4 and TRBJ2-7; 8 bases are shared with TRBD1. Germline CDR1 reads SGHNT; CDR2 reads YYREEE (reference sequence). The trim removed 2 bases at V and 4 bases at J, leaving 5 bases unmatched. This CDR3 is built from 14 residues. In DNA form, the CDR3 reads TGTGCCAGCAGCTTCAGACAGGGGAGGTACGAGCAGTACTTC. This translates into CASSFRQGRYEQYF.

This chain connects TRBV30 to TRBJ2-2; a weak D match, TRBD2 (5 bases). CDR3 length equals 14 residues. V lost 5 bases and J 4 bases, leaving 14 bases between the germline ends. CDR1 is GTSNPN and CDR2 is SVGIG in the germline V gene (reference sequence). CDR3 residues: CAWSWGSVTGELFF. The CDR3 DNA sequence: TGTGCCTGGTCTTGGGGTAGCGTCACCGGGGAGCTGTTTTTT.

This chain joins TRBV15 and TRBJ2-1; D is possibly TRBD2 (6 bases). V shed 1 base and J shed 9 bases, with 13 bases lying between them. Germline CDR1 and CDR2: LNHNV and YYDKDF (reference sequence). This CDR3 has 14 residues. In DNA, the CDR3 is TGTGCCACCAGCAGAGGTCCCAGCGGGCGTGAGCAGTTCTTC. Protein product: CATSRGPSGREQFF.

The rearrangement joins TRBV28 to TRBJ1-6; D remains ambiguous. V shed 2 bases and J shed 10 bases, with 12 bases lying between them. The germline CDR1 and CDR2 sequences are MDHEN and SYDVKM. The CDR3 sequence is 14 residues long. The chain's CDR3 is CASSLLIVLSPLHF. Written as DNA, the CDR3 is TGTGCCAGCAGTTTACTGATAGTTCTCTCACCCCTCCACTTT.

CDR3 bases: TGTGCCAGCGGCTGGGCGAGGAATGAGCAGTTCTTC. This encodes CASGWARNEQFF. This chain connects TRBV28 to TRBJ2-1; D not certain. Trimming pared 8 bases from V and 7 bases from J, leaving 12 bases between. CDR3 size: 12 residues. The V gene's germline CDR1 is MDHEN and CDR2 SYDVKM.

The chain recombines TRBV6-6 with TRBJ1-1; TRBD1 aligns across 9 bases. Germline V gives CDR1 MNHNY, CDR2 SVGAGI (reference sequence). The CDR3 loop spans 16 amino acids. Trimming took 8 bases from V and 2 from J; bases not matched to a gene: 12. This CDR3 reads CASGHGQGQGNTEAFF. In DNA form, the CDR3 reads TGTGCCAGCGGACACGGACAGGGGCAGGGAAACACTGAAGCTTTCTTT.

As DNA, the CDR3 is TGTGCCAGCAGTGGGGCAGGATTCGCAGATACGCAGTATTTT. Protein sequence: CASSGAGFADTQYF. The chain employs TRBV28 and TRBJ2-3; tentatively, D is TRBD1 (5 bases). The CDR3 covers 14 residues. V lost 5 bases, J lost 4 bases, and 13 bases lay in between. Per the germline V gene, CDR1 is MDHEN and CDR2 is SYDVKM.

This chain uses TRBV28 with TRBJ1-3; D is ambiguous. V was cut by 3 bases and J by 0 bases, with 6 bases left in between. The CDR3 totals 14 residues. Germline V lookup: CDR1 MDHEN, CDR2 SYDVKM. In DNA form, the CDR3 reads TGTGCCAGCAGTTTGTTCAGCTCTGGAAACACCATATATTTT. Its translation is CASSLFSSGNTIYF.

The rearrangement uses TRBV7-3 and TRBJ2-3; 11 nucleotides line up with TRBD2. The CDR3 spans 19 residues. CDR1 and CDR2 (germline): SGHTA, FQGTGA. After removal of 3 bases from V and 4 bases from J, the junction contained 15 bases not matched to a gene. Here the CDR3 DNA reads TGTGCCAGCAGCTTGGGACTCGCACTAGCGGGGGCTTCTTCAGATACGCAGTATTTT. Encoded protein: CASSLGLALAGASSDTQYF.

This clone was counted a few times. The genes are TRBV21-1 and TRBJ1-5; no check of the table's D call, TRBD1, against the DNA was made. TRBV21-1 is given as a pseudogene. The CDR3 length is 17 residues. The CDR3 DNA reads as TGTGCCAGCAGCAAAGACCTGGACAGGGGGCCCAATCAGCCCCAGCATTTT. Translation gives CASSKDLDRGPNQPQHF.

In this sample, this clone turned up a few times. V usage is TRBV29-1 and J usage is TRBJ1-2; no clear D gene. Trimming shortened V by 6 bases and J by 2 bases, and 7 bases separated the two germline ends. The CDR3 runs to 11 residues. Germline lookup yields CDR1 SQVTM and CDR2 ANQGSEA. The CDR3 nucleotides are TGCAGCGTCGAACAGAACTATGGCTACACCTTC. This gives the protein CSVEQNYGYTF.